One TCR beta chain is described in this entry. What it recognizes is unknown. This sample was included in a study of cytomegalovirus exposure and HLA in healthy donors. Findings and caveats of the study: According to reports, the classifier identified cytomegalovirus status with high specificity and sensitivity.

V was pared by 4 bases and J by 8 bases, with 9 bases of the junction left unmatched. This CDR3 spans 15 amino acids. Looked up from germline, CDR1 is SGHTS and CDR2 is YDEGEE. The data were produced by immunoSEQ multiplex PCR, yet TCRdb's version contains in-frame clones alone and is incomplete. Seen here are fewer than 200,000 clones, 85% observed once, and the top ten hold roughly 15%. The gene calls are TRBV5-8 and TRBJ2-1; 10 bases agree with TRBD1. The specimen was PBMCs. This clonotype was obtained from a man aged 18 to 30 in good health and CMV-seropositive. The CDR3 DNA is TGTGCCAGCAGCCTTGGGACAGGGGACGGGGATGAGCAGTTCTTC. This translates into CASSLGTGDGDEQFF.